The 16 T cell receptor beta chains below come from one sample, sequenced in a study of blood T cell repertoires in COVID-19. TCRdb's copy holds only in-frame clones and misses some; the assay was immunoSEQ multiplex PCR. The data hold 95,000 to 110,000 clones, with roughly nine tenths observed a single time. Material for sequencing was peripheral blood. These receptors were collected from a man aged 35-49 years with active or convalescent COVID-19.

The CDR3 region has the DNA TGTGCCAGCAGGCTTCTTAGCGAGCAGTACTTC. Its protein is CASRLLSEQYF. The genes are TRBV28 and TRBJ2-7, with D unresolved. Germline assignment: CDR1 MDHEN and CDR2 SYDVKM. This CDR3 contains 11 residues. V was cut by 6 bases and J by 6 bases, with 9 bases left in between.

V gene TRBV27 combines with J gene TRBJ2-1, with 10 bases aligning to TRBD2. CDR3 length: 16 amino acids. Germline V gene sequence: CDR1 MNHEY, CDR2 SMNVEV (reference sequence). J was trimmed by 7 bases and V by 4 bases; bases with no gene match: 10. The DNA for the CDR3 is TGTGCCAGCAGTTCCGGACTAGCGGTTTTCGGGAATGAGCAGTTCTTC. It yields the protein CASSSGLAVFGNEQFF.

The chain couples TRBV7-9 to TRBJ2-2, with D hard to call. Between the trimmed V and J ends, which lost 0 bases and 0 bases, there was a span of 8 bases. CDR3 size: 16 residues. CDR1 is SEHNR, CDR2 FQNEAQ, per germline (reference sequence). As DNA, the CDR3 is TGTGCCAGCAGCTTAGCGGCCAGTTCGAACACCGGGGAGCTGTTTTTT. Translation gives CASSLAASSNTGELFF.

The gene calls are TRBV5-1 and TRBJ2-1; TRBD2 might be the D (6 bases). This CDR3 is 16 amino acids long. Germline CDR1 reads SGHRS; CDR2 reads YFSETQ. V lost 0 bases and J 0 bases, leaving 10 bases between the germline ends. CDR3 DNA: TGCGCCAGCAGCTTGGACGCGGGAAGCTCCTACAATGAGCAGTTCTTC. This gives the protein CASSLDAGSSYNEQFF.

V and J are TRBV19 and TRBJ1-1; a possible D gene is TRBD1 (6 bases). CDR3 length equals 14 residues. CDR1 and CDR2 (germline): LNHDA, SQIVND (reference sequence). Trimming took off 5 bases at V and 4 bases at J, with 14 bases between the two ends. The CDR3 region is CASSQQGGPTEAFF. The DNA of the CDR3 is TGTGCCAGTAGTCAACAGGGTGGGCCCACTGAAGCTTTCTTT.

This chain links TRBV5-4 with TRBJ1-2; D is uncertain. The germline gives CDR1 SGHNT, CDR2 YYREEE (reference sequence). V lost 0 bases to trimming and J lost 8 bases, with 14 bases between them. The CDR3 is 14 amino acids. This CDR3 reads CASSLGLASGGYTF. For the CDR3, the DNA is TGTGCCAGCAGCTTGGGTCTCGCCTCGGGGGGCTACACCTTC.

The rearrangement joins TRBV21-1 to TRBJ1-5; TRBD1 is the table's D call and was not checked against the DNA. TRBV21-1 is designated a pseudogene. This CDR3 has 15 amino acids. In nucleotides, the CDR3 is TGTGCCAGCAGCAAAGAGACAGGCCGCAATCAGCCCCAGCATTTT. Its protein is CASSKETGRNQPQHF.

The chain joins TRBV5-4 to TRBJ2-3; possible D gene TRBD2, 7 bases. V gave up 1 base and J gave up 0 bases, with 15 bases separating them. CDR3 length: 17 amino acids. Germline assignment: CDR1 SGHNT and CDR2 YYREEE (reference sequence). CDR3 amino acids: CASSLHVGGTSTDTQYF. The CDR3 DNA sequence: TGTGCCAGCAGCTTGCATGTGGGAGGGACAAGCACAGATACGCAGTATTTT.

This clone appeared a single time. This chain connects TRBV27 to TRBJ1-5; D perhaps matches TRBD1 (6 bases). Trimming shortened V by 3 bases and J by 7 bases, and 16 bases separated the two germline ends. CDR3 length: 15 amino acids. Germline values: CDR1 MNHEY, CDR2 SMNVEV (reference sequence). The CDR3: CASSLAGGAHQPQHF. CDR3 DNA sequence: TGTGCCAGCAGTTTGGCGGGGGGGGCACACCAGCCCCAGCATTTT.

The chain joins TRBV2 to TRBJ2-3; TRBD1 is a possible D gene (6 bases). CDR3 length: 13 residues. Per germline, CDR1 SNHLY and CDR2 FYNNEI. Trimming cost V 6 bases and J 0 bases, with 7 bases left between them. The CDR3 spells CASRTGSTDTQYF. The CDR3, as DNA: TGTGCCAGCAGGACAGGTAGCACAGATACGCAGTATTTT.

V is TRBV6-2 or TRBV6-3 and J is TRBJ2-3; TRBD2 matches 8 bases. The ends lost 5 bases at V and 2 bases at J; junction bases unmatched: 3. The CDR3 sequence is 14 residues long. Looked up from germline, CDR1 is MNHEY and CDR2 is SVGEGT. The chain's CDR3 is CASSISGNTDTQYF. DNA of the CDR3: TGTGCCAGCAGTATTAGCGGGAACACAGATACGCAGTATTTT.

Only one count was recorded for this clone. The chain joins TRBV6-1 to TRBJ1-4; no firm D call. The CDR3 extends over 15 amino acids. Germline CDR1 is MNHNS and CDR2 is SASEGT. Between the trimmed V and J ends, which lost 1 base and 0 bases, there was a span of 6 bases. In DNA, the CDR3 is TGTGCCAGCAGTGAAGGTCAGGCAACTAATGAAAAACTGTTTTTT. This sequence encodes CASSEGQATNEKLFF.

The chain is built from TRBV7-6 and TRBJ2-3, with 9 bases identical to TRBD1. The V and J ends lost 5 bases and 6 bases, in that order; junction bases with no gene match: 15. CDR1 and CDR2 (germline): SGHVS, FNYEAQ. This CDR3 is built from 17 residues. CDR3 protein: CASSEEIGTGMGDTQYF. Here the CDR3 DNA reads TGTGCCAGCAGCGAAGAAATAGGGACAGGGATGGGGGATACGCAGTATTTT.

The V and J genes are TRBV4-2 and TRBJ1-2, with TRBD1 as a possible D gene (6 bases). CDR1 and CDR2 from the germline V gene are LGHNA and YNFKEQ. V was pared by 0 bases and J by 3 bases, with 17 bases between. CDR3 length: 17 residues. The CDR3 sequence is CASSQDVRQGRDYGYTF. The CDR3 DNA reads TGTGCCAGCAGCCAAGATGTCCGGCAGGGGAGGGACTATGGCTACACCTTC.

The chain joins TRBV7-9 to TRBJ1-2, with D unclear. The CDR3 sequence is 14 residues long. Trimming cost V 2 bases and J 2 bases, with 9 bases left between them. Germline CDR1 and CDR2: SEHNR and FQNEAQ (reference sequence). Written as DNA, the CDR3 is TGTGCCAGCAGCTTACCGGGTGGAAACTATGGCTACACCTTC. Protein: CASSLPGGNYGYTF.

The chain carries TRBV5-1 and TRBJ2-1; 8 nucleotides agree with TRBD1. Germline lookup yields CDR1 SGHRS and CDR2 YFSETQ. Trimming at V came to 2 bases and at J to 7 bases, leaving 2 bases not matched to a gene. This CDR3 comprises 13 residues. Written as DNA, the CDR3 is TGCGCCAGCAGCTTCCGGACAGGGAATGAGCAGTTCTTC. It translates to CASSFRTGNEQFF. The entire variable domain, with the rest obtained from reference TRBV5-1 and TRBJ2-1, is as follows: KAGVTQTPRYLIKTRGQQVTLSCSPISGHRSVSWYQQTPGQGLQFLFEYFSETQRNKGNFPGRFSGRQFSNSRSEMNVSTLELGDSALYLCASSFRTGNEQFFGPGTRLTVL.